The 18 T cell receptor beta chains reported below all come from one sample, sequenced in a study of early T cells in non-severe SARS-CoV-2 infection listed by TCRdb under 2021. Libraries were constructed by 5' RACE. Sequencing was performed on a NextSeq 500. TCRdb reprocessing: public reads trimmed at Q25 with fastp, clones called with MiXCR, in-frame beta chains kept. Each CDR3 protein gets just one entry, which takes the most common genes and DNA from the rows behind it. This sample is represented by about 33,000 distinct CDR3 sequences; over 4.5% of them were singletons. 12% to 15% of the sample is taken by the ten largest. The sample comprised whole blood. Receptors originate from an adult who was a healthcare worker with PCR-confirmed SARS-CoV-2 infection or an uninfected control (not recorded which).

This clonotype has ten or more counts. This rearrangement joins TRBV11-2 to TRBJ2-1; 8 bases agree with TRBD1. The CDR3 totals 12 residues. Germline CDR1 is SGHAT and CDR2 is FQNNGV. With 5 bases clipped from V and 9 bases from J, the junction kept 3 bases outside the gene matches. Here the CDR3 reads CASSPTGGEQFF. The CDR3 DNA reads as TGTGCCAGCAGCCCCACAGGGGGTGAGCAGTTCTTC.

This clonotype came up many times. The chain uses TRBV29-1 and TRBJ1-2; D gene unclear. Trimming stripped 6 bases from V and 8 bases from J, with 13 bases between. CDR1 is SQVTM and CDR2 is ANQGSEA in the germline V gene. The CDR3 loop spans 11 amino acids. DNA for the CDR3: TGCAGCGTGAAGAAGACCGTCGGCTACACCTTC. It specifies CSVKKTVGYTF.

This clonotype was picked up a small number of times. The CDR3 DNA sequence: TGTGCCAGTACAGGGACGGGCCTCCTAAGGGCCCAGCATTTT. Amino acids: CASTGTGLLRAQHF. V gene TRBV28 combines with J gene TRBJ1-5; D might be TRBD1 (6 bases). Germline values: CDR1 MDHEN, CDR2 SYDVKM. The length of the CDR3 is 14 residues. V was shortened by 9 bases and J by 11 bases, with 23 bases between the two germline ends.

The table lists this clonotype with many counts. The chain has TRBV7-2 and TRBJ2-7; D is unresolved. The CDR3 has 13 residues. Germline CDR1 reads SGHTA; CDR2 reads FQGNSA. Trimming stripped 5 bases from V and 3 bases from J, with 11 bases between. The DNA for the CDR3 is TGTGCCAGCAGCCAGGTCAGCCGCTACGAGCAGTACTTC. The encoded protein is CASSQVSRYEQYF.

This sequence joins TRBV10-3 and TRBJ1-6; unclear D gene. The CDR3 spans 14 residues. The V gene's germline CDR1 is ENHRY and CDR2 SYGVKD. V gave up 6 bases and J gave up 0 bases, with 6 bases separating them. The CDR3 region is CAISESSYNSPLHF. CDR3 DNA sequence: TGTGCCATCAGCGAGAGCTCCTATAATTCACCCCTCCACTTT.

The rearrangement uses TRBV18 and TRBJ1-5; 7 bases line up with TRBD1. Germline CDR1 and CDR2: KGHSH and LQKENI. This CDR3 has 15 residues. V lost 4 bases and J lost 2; bases outside the gene matches: 5. Written as DNA, the CDR3 is TGTGCCAGCTCACTGGGAGACAGGGGCAATCAGCCCCAGCATTTT. It yields the protein CASSLGDRGNQPQHF.

As to this clonotype: A much larger clonotype is one base distant, so this may be a read error. V gene TRBV12-3 or TRBV12-4 combines with J gene TRBJ2-1, with D possibly being TRBD2 (6 bases). The CDR3 extends over 12 amino acids. Trimming stripped 9 bases from V and 15 bases from J, with 21 bases between. The CDR3 protein is CARSVTGTPGFF. CDR3 bases: TGTGCCAGAAGTGTGACTGGGACTCCGGGGTTCTTC.

The rearrangement links TRBV15 to TRBJ2-7, with 11 positions matching TRBD2. The length of the CDR3 is 16 residues. V gave up 3 bases and J gave up 2 bases; unmatched junction bases: 6. Per the germline V gene, CDR1 is LNHNV and CDR2 is YYDKDF (reference sequence). The CDR3 spells CATSSKSTSGTYEQYF. CDR3 in DNA: TGTGCCACCAGCAGCAAATCGACTAGCGGGACCTACGAGCAGTACTTC.

This clonotype was seen many times. This sequence joins TRBV5-1 and TRBJ1-2, with a weak D call TRBD1 (6 bases). There are 13 residues in the CDR3. Germline V CDR1 and CDR2: SGHRS, YFSETQ. Trimming cost V 4 bases and J 6 bases, with 13 bases left between them. The DNA of the CDR3 is TGCGCCAGCAGCGATGGAAGGGGGGATGGCTACACCTTC. Its protein product is CASSDGRGDGYTF.

This clonotype was counted ten times or more. The chain uses TRBV6-2 or TRBV6-3 and TRBJ2-4; a weak D match, TRBD2 (6 bases). In germline, CDR1 is MNHEY, CDR2 SVGEGT. The CDR3 covers 18 residues. V was shortened by 7 bases and J by 10 bases, with 32 bases between the two germline ends. The CDR3 here is CASNAYGGWYDGVRIQYF. CDR3 in DNA: TGTGCCAGCAACGCGTACGGGGGTTGGTACGATGGGGTAAGGATTCAGTACTTC.

This clonotype was observed a few times. CDR3 region: CASSFRDRRTDEQFF. The CDR3 nucleotides are TGTGCCAGCAGTTTCCGGGACAGGCGTACAGATGAGCAGTTCTTC. The chain carries TRBV12-3 or TRBV12-4 and TRBJ2-1; 8 positions match TRBD1. The CDR3 spans 15 residues. Trimming took 3 bases from V and 8 from J; bases not matched to a gene: 9.

The chain joins TRBV5-1 to TRBJ2-7, with 12 bases fitting TRBD1. Germline assignment: CDR1 SGHRS and CDR2 YFSETQ. The CDR3 runs 14 residues. V trimming: 3 bases; J trimming: 6 bases; junction bases outside the gene matches: 4. The CDR3 DNA reads TGCGCCAGCAGCTCCGGGACAGGGGGCGTCGAGCAGTACTTC. Protein product: CASSSGTGGVEQYF.

There are many counts of this clonotype. The gene calls are TRBV20-1 and TRBJ1-3; D not resolved. Germline CDR1 reads DFQATT; CDR2 reads SNEGSKA (reference sequence). Trimming removed 3 bases from V and 4 bases from J, with 13 bases in between. The CDR3 consists of 14 residues. CDR3 nucleotide sequence: TGCAGTGCTAGCCCTTACCGGACGGGAAACACCATATATTTT. It codes for CSASPYRTGNTIYF.

The chain employs TRBV5-6 and TRBJ2-7, with a possible D match to TRBD2 (6 bases). Germline lookup yields CDR1 SGHDT and CDR2 YYEEEE. V shed 3 bases and J shed 4 bases, with 14 bases lying between them. The length of the CDR3 is 14 residues. This CDR3 reads CASSYPGLGYEQYF. Written as DNA, the CDR3 is TGTGCCAGCAGCTACCCGGGACTCGGGTACGAGCAGTACTTC.

Only a few counts were recorded for this clonotype. This chain links TRBV5-1 with TRBJ2-7; 10 bases map to TRBD1. The CDR3 is 15 residues long. From germline, CDR1 is SGHRS and CDR2 YFSETQ. After removal of 5 bases from V and 5 bases from J, the junction contained 10 bases not matched to a gene. As DNA, the CDR3 is TGCGCCAGCAGTCGTAGACAGGGGGCTGTCAACGAGCAGTACTTC. Amino acid sequence: CASSRRQGAVNEQYF.

The chain combines TRBV6-2 or TRBV6-3 with TRBJ2-1, with D uncertain. Germline CDR1 MNHEY, CDR2 SVGEGT. CDR3 size: 13 residues. Trimming left V 0 bases short and J 7 bases short, with 7 bases between. The CDR3 bases are TGTGCCAGCAGTTACTCCGAAAGAAATGAGCAGTTCTTC. This sequence encodes CASSYSERNEQFF.

This clonotype was seen a few times. This CDR3 is CASSRAGTFTDTQYF. As DNA, the CDR3 is TGTGCCAGCAGCCGTGCCGGGACTTTCACAGATACGCAGTATTTT. The chain recombines TRBV12-3 or TRBV12-4 with TRBJ2-3; D perhaps matches TRBD2 (6 bases). The CDR3 runs 15 residues. The V end lost 6 bases, the J end lost 2 bases, and 15 bases lay between the germline ends.

This clonotype was picked up a small number of times. The chain joins TRBV6-2 or TRBV6-3 to TRBJ2-2; the match to TRBD1 covers 7 bases. The CDR3 sequence is 14 residues long. V gave up 4 bases and J gave up 6 bases; unmatched junction bases: 5. The germline V gene encodes CDR1 MNHEY and CDR2 SVGEGT. The CDR3 spells CASSWGQQAGELFF. The CDR3 bases are TGTGCCAGCAGTTGGGGACAGCAAGCCGGGGAGCTGTTTTTT.